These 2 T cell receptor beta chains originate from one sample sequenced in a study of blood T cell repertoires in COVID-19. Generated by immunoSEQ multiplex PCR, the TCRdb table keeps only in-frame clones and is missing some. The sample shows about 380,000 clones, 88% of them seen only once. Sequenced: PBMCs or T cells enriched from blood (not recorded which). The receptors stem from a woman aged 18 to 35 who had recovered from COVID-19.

Written as DNA, the CDR3 is TGTGCCAGCAGTTTATATATGGGAGCGGGGGCCCACAATGAGCAGTTCTTC. Translation: CASSLYMGAGAHNEQFF. The chain carries TRBV27 and TRBJ2-1; TRBD2 agrees at 8 bases. Germline CDR1 reads MNHEY; CDR2 reads SMNVEV (reference sequence). V was pared by 1 base and J by 5 bases, with 10 bases of the junction left unmatched. This CDR3 comprises 17 residues.

The CDR3 sequence: CASSPRTGSTGELFF. In DNA, the CDR3 is TGTGCCAGCAGCCCGAGGACAGGGAGTACCGGGGAGCTGTTTTTT. The chain couples TRBV9 to TRBJ2-2, with TRBD1 matching 8 bases. The CDR3 loop spans 15 amino acids. J lost 5 bases, V lost 4 bases, and 7 bases had no gene match. Germline-derived CDR1 and CDR2 are SGDLS and YYNGEE.